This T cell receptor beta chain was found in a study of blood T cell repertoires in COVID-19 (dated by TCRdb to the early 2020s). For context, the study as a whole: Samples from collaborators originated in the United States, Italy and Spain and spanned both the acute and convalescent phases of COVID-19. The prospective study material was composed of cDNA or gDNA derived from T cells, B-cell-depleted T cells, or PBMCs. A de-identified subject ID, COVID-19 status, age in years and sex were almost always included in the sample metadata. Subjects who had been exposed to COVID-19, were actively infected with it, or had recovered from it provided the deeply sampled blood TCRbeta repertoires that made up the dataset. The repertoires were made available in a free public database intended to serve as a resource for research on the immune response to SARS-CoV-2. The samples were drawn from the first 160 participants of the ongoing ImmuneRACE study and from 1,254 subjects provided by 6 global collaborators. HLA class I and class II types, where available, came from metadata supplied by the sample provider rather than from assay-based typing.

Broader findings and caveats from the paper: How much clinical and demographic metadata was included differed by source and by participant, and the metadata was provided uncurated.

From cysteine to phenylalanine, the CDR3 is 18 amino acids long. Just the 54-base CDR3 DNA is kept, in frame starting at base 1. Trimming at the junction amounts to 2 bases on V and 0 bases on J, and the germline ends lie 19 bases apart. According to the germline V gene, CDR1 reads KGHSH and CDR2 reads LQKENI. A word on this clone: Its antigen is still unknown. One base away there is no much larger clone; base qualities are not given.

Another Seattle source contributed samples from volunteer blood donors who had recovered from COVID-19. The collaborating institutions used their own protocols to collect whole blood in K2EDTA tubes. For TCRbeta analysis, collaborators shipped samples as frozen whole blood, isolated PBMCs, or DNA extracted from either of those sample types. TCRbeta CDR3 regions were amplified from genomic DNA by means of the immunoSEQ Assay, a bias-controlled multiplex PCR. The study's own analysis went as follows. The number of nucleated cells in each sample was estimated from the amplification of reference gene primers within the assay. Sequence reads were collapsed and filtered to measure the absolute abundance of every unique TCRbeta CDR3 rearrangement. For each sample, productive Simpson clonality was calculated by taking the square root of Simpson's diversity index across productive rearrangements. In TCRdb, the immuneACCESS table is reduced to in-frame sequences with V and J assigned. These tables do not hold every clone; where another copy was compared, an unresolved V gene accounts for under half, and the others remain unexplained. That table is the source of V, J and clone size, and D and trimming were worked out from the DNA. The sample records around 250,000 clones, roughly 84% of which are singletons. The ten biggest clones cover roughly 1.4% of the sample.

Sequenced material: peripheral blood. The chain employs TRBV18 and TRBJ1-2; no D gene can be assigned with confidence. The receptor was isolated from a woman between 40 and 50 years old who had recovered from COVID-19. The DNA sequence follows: TGTGCCAGCTCACCAAATTTTCTTGGCACCCAATCTAACTATGGCTACACCTTC. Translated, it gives CASSPNFLGTQSNYGYTF.